A selection of T cell receptor beta chains follows, all from one sample in a study of T cell repertoires in ileal Crohn's disease. The assay was immunoSEQ multiplex PCR, and TCRdb's table has in-frame clones only and misses some. The sample has approximately 15,000 clones; just under 80% are singletons. The sequenced material came from ileal tissue. These receptors all come from an adult with Crohn's disease. Each CDR3 is given with its conserved first and last residue. The D gene is left open where the match is weak. Expanded clones get a size class; other rows say once, few or many, or leave the size out.

j_gene: TRBJ2-2; d_gene: TRBD2; v_gene: TRBV5-1; abundance: NA; CDR3aa: CASSTGLAAPVTGELFF; CDR3nt: TGCGCCAGCAGCACGGGACTAGCGGCACCAGTCACCGGGGAGCTGTTTTTT
j_gene: TRBJ2-1; d_gene: TRBD2; v_gene: TRBV6-4; abundance: NA; CDR3aa: CASKRDSSYNEQFF; CDR3nt: TGTGCCAGCAAGCGGGACTCGTCCTACAATGAGCAGTTCTTC
j_gene: TRBJ1-2; d_gene: TRBD1; v_gene: TRBV5-4; abundance: NA; CDR3aa: CASSLGAGTGNGGYTF; CDR3nt: TGTGCCAGCAGCTTGGGGGCCGGGACAGGGAATGGTGGCTACACCTTC
j_gene: TRBJ2-7; d_gene: NA; v_gene: TRBV7-2; abundance: NA; CDR3aa: CASSPRGLGYEQYF; CDR3nt: TGTGCCAGCAGCCCCAGGGGATTAGGCTACGAGCAGTACTTC
j_gene: TRBJ2-4; d_gene: NA; v_gene: TRBV6-5; abundance: once; CDR3aa: CASSGLSGNIQYF; CDR3nt: TGTGCCAGCAGCGGGCTATCTGGAAACATTCAGTACTTC
j_gene: TRBJ2-7; d_gene: NA; v_gene: TRBV18; abundance: NA; CDR3aa: CASSPEDYSYEQYF; CDR3nt: TGTGCCAGCTCACCAGAGGATTATTCCTACGAGCAGTACTTC
j_gene: TRBJ1-1; d_gene: NA; v_gene: TRBV2; abundance: NA; CDR3aa: CASSEGRNTEAFF; CDR3nt: TGTGCCAGCAGTGAAGGCCGGAACACTGAAGCTTTCTTT
j_gene: TRBJ2-7; d_gene: NA; v_gene: TRBV23-1; abundance: NA; CDR3aa: CASSHRQGGYEQYF; CDR3nt: TGCGCCAGCAGTCACCGGCAGGGGGGGTACGAGCAGTACTTC
j_gene: TRBJ1-4; d_gene: NA; v_gene: TRBV19; abundance: NA; CDR3aa: CASSRVGMSEKLFF; CDR3nt: TGTGCCAGTAGTAGGGTGGGCATGAGTGAAAAACTGTTTTTT
j_gene: TRBJ2-7; d_gene: NA; v_gene: TRBV7-9; abundance: once; CDR3aa: CASSPWDTYEQYF; CDR3nt: TGTGCCAGCAGCCCGTGGGACACCTACGAGCAGTACTTC
j_gene: TRBJ1-5; d_gene: TRBD1; v_gene: TRBV23-1; abundance: NA; CDR3aa: CASSQSPPPGDRDQPQHF; CDR3nt: TGCGCCAGCAGTCAATCGCCTCCCCCCGGGGACAGGGATCAGCCCCAGCATTTT
j_gene: TRBJ2-7; d_gene: NA; v_gene: TRBV10-1; abundance: NA; CDR3aa: CASGNSYEQYF; CDR3nt: TGCGCCAGCGGTAACTCCTACGAGCAGTACTTC
j_gene: TRBJ2-1; d_gene: TRBD2; v_gene: TRBV11-2; abundance: NA; CDR3aa: CATPKSSGGALNEQFF; CDR3nt: TGTGCCACCCCTAAATCTAGCGGGGGGGCCCTCAATGAGCAGTTCTTC
j_gene: TRBJ2-1; d_gene: NA; v_gene: TRBV11-3; abundance: NA; CDR3aa: CASSLRFHNEQFF; CDR3nt: TGTGCCAGCAGCCTACGCTTTCACAATGAGCAGTTCTTC
j_gene: TRBJ1-6; d_gene: NA; v_gene: TRBV6-5; abundance: NA; CDR3aa: CASSYSRDSPLHF; CDR3nt: TGTGCCAGCAGTTACTCCAGGGACTCACCCCTCCACTTT
j_gene: TRBJ1-6; d_gene: NA; v_gene: TRBV11-1; abundance: medium-sized; CDR3aa: CASSLGRNSPLHF; CDR3nt: TGTGCCAGCAGCTTGGGGAGAAATTCACCCCTCCACTTT
j_gene: TRBJ2-1; d_gene: TRBD1; v_gene: TRBV6-1; abundance: NA; CDR3aa: CASRAQVTGDNEQFF; CDR3nt: TGTGCCAGCAGGGCCCAGGTCACAGGGGACAATGAGCAGTTCTTC
j_gene: TRBJ2-2; d_gene: NA; v_gene: TRBV6-1; abundance: NA; CDR3aa: CASSAISSTGELFF; CDR3nt: TGTGCCAGCAGCGCAATTTCTAGCACCGGGGAGCTGTTTTTT
j_gene: TRBJ1-2; d_gene: TRBD1; v_gene: TRBV7-2; abundance: NA; CDR3aa: CASSTGQGAFGGYTF; CDR3nt: TGTGCCAGCAGCACGGGACAGGGGGCTTTTGGTGGCTACACCTTC
j_gene: TRBJ1-1; d_gene: NA; v_gene: TRBV28; abundance: few; CDR3aa: CASSFRRDRNTEAFF; CDR3nt: TGTGCCAGCAGTTTTCGTAGGGATCGAAACACTGAAGCTTTCTTT
j_gene: TRBJ2-5; d_gene: TRBD2; v_gene: TRBV6-5; abundance: NA; CDR3aa: CASSSSGRGEETQYF; CDR3nt: TGTGCCAGCAGTTCTAGCGGGAGAGGTGAAGAGACCCAGTACTTC
j_gene: TRBJ2-7; d_gene: TRBD1; v_gene: TRBV27; abundance: NA; CDR3aa: CASSLAALGQAVSYEQYF; CDR3nt: TGTGCCAGCAGTCTTGCTGCTCTGGGACAGGCCGTCTCCTACGAGCAGTACTTC
j_gene: TRBJ1-1; d_gene: NA; v_gene: TRBV19; abundance: NA; CDR3aa: CASSVTSPGRPNTEAFF; CDR3nt: TGTGCCAGTAGTGTCACATCACCGGGCAGGCCGAACACTGAAGCTTTCTTT
j_gene: TRBJ2-5; d_gene: NA; v_gene: TRBV7-2; abundance: few; CDR3aa: CASSLSGDQETQYF; CDR3nt: TGTGCCAGCAGCTTATCGGGCGACCAAGAGACCCAGTACTTC
j_gene: TRBJ2-1; d_gene: TRBD1; v_gene: TRBV15; abundance: NA; CDR3aa: CATSRAGTGGEQFF; CDR3nt: TGTGCCACCAGCAGGGCCGGGACAGGGGGCGAGCAGTTCTTC
j_gene: TRBJ2-1; d_gene: NA; v_gene: TRBV7-6; abundance: NA; CDR3aa: CASSLGASSYNEQFF; CDR3nt: TGTGCCAGCAGCTTAGGAGCTAGCTCCTACAATGAGCAGTTCTTC
j_gene: TRBJ2-5; d_gene: TRBD1; v_gene: TRBV7-9; abundance: NA; CDR3aa: CASSLEGDRVKTQYF; CDR3nt: TGTGCCAGCAGCTTAGAGGGGGACAGGGTAAAGACCCAGTACTTC
j_gene: TRBJ1-5; d_gene: NA; v_gene: TRBV28; abundance: NA; CDR3aa: CASSFPHRSGNQPQHF; CDR3nt: TGTGCCAGCAGTTTCCCTCACAGATCCGGCAATCAGCCCCAGCATTTT
j_gene: TRBJ2-7; d_gene: NA; v_gene: TRBV28; abundance: NA; CDR3aa: CASTPLMGGSYEQYF; CDR3nt: TGTGCCAGCACCCCCCTCATGGGGGGTTCCTACGAGCAGTACTTC
j_gene: TRBJ2-7; d_gene: NA; v_gene: TRBV20-1; abundance: once; CDR3aa: CSAGEHEQYF; CDR3nt: TGCAGTGCTGGCGAACACGAGCAGTACTTC
j_gene: TRBJ2-1; d_gene: TRBD2; v_gene: TRBV5-4; abundance: NA; CDR3aa: CASSLPGLAGNEQFF; CDR3nt: TGTGCCAGCAGCTTGCCGGGACTAGCGGGCAATGAGCAGTTCTTC
j_gene: TRBJ1-1; d_gene: NA; v_gene: TRBV28; abundance: NA; CDR3aa: CASSSDGNTEAFF; CDR3nt: TGTGCCAGCAGTTCGGACGGAAACACTGAAGCTTTCTTT
j_gene: TRBJ2-5; d_gene: TRBD2; v_gene: TRBV4-1; abundance: NA; CDR3aa: CASSQEGSGGAGLETQYF; CDR3nt: TGCGCCAGCAGCCAAGAAGGTAGCGGGGGGGCCGGTTTGGAGACCCAGTACTTC
j_gene: TRBJ2-5; d_gene: NA; v_gene: TRBV10-2; abundance: NA; CDR3aa: CASSEKETQYF; CDR3nt: TGCGCCAGCAGTGAGAAAGAGACCCAGTACTTC
j_gene: TRBJ2-1; d_gene: TRBD2; v_gene: TRBV6-1; abundance: NA; CDR3aa: CASTSGGAHNEQFF; CDR3nt: TGTGCCAGCACCAGCGGGGGGGCCCACAATGAGCAGTTCTTC
j_gene: TRBJ2-5; d_gene: TRBD2; v_gene: TRBV4-2; abundance: NA; CDR3aa: CASSQNSGARQETQYF; CDR3nt: TGTGCCAGCAGCCAAAATAGCGGGGCGAGACAAGAGACCCAGTACTTC
j_gene: TRBJ2-5; d_gene: TRBD2; v_gene: TRBV7-2; abundance: NA; CDR3aa: CASRLNSGIGEKTQYF; CDR3nt: TGTGCCAGCAGGTTAAATAGCGGGATCGGTGAAAAGACCCAGTACTTC
j_gene: TRBJ2-7; d_gene: NA; v_gene: TRBV6-6; abundance: once; CDR3aa: CASKGAWFYEQYF; CDR3nt: TGTGCCAGCAAAGGGGCTTGGTTTTACGAGCAGTACTTC
j_gene: TRBJ1-6; d_gene: NA; v_gene: TRBV10-3; abundance: NA; CDR3aa: CAISVGRADNSPLHF; CDR3nt: TGTGCCATCAGTGTGGGCAGGGCGGATAATTCACCCCTCCACTTT
j_gene: TRBJ1-2; d_gene: NA; v_gene: TRBV28; abundance: NA; CDR3aa: CASSLIGAPYGYTF; CDR3nt: TGTGCCAGCAGTTTAATTGGGGCCCCCTATGGCTACACCTTC
j_gene: TRBJ2-7; d_gene: TRBD2; v_gene: TRBV7-9; abundance: NA; CDR3aa: CASSLGEGPGFYEQYF; CDR3nt: TGTGCCAGCAGCTTAGGGGAGGGACCGGGGTTCTACGAGCAGTACTTC
j_gene: TRBJ1-2; d_gene: TRBD1; v_gene: TRBV19; abundance: NA; CDR3aa: CASSHSSTGNYGYTF; CDR3nt: TGTGCCAGTAGTCATTCCTCGACAGGGAACTATGGCTACACCTTC
j_gene: TRBJ2-2; d_gene: NA; v_gene: TRBV4-3; abundance: NA; CDR3aa: CASSNMRSTGELFF; CDR3nt: TGCGCCAGCAGCAATATGCGGAGCACCGGGGAGCTGTTTTTT
j_gene: TRBJ1-3; d_gene: NA; v_gene: TRBV9; abundance: NA; CDR3aa: CASSATPGGSGNTIYF; CDR3nt: TGTGCCAGCAGCGCCACCCCTGGGGGCTCTGGAAACACCATATATTTT
j_gene: TRBJ1-5; d_gene: TRBD1; v_gene: TRBV7-2; abundance: NA; CDR3aa: CASSPQGDRPQHF; CDR3nt: TGTGCCAGCAGCCCGCAGGGGGATCGGCCCCAGCATTTT
j_gene: TRBJ2-7; d_gene: NA; v_gene: TRBV18; abundance: NA; CDR3aa: CASSTPESKGYEQYF; CDR3nt: TGTGCCAGCTCCACCCCAGAGTCTAAAGGATACGAGCAGTACTTC